This T cell receptor (beta chain) was captured in a study of CD8 T cells in Susac syndrome. When the RNA was reverse transcribed, random hexamers were used with an input of 0.5 to 1 ug. TCRdb reprocessed the immunoSEQ multiplex PCR reads with MiXCR, giving one entry per CDR3 protein. There are under 200,000 distinct CDR3 sequences in the sample; approximately 96% occur only once, and about 0.13% lies in the top ten. In germline, CDR1 is DFQATT, CDR2 SNEGSKA (reference sequence). Trimming cost V 5 bases and J 2 bases, with 15 bases left between them. The CDR3 is 15 amino acids. Purification of the CD8+ and CD4+ T cells relied on negative isolation, and TEMRA cells underwent FACS enrichment.

Specimen: CD4+ T cells from PBMCs. The clonotype originates from a human donor in good health. This sequence joins TRBV20-1 and TRBJ2-2, with D hard to call. CDR3 loop: CSAYPPIGNTGELFF. The CDR3 DNA is TGCAGTGCTTACCCCCCCATCGGCAACACCGGGGAGCTGTTTTTT.